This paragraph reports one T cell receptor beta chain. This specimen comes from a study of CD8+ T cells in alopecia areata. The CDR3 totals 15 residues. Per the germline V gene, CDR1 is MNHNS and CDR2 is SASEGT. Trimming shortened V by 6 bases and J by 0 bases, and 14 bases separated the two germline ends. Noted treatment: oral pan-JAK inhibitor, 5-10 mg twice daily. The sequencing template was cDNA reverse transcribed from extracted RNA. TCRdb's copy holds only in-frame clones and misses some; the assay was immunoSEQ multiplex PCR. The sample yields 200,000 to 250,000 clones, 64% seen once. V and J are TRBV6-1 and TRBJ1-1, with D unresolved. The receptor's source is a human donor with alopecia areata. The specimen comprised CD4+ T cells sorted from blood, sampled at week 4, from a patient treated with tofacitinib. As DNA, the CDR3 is TGTGCCAGCAGCCAAAGTGACGCACTGAACACTGAAGCTTTCTTT. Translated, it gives CASSQSDALNTEAFF.